These T cell receptor beta chains were read from a single sample in a study of blood T cells in healthy people across ages. TCRdb re-called the 5' RACE reads with MiXCR, one entry per CDR3 protein. Altogether fewer than 2 million distinct CDR3 sequences are present, about two fifths being singletons, with the ten largest covering about 23%. The material sequenced was blood. These TCRs come from a human donor in good health. Each CDR3 is given with its conserved first and last residue. The D gene is left open where the match is weak. Some rows have no size entry. The others give once, few or many, or a class for an expanded clone.

>many|TRBV7-7|-|TRBJ2-7
TGTGCCAGCAGCCTGCCGGACAGCTACGAGCAGTACTTC
CASSLPDSYEQYF
>-|TRBV24-1|TRBD2|TRBJ2-1
TGTGCCACCAGTGATCCCCGGGAGGGATCCTACAATGAGCAGTTCTTC
CATSDPREGSYNEQFF
>-|TRBV7-6|-|TRBJ2-4
TGTGCCAGCAGCTTATTGGACGGAAGCTCCTACGAGCGGTACTTC
CASSLLDGSSYERYF
>-|TRBV7-3|-|TRBJ1-1
TGTGCCAGCAGCCTCAGGCAAAGCACTGAAGCTTTCTTT
CASSLRQSTEAFF
>once|TRBV7-2|-|TRBJ2-7
TGTGCCAGCAGCCCCACTAGATTCAATGAGCAGTACTTC
CASSPTRFNEQYF
>-|TRBV7-2|-|TRBJ2-6
TGTGCCAGCAGCGTCAGGGGTGCTGGGGCCAACGTCCTGACTTTC
CASSVRGAGANVLTF
>-|TRBV4-3|-|TRBJ2-1
TGCGCCAGCAGCCAAGATTTGGTGGGGAGCAATGAGCAGTTCTTC
CASSQDLVGSNEQFF
>-|TRBV7-9|TRBD1|TRBJ2-7
TGTGCCAGCAGCTTAGTTCTTTGGGACAGCTACGAGCAGTACTTC
CASSLVLWDSYEQYF
>-|TRBV29-1|-|TRBJ2-3
TGCAGCGTCCGGGGCTTTCAGGGCACAGATACGCAGTATTTT
CSVRGFQGTDTQYF
>few|TRBV7-2|TRBD1|TRBJ2-7
TGTGCCAGCAGCTTAGGACAGGGGATTGCCTACGAGCAGTACTTC
CASSLGQGIAYEQYF
>-|TRBV7-9|TRBD1|TRBJ2-1
TGTGCCAGCAGCCCCCGGACAGGGGGCGCCGTCAATGAGCAGTTCTTC
CASSPRTGGAVNEQFF
>-|TRBV6-2/TRBV6-3|-|TRBJ2-2
TGTGCCAGCAGTAGGACAGTAGGTGCCGGGGAGCTGTTTTTT
CASSRTVGAGELFF
>few|TRBV7-6|-|TRBJ2-7
TGTGCCAGCAGCCCACGCCGGGTAGGCGAGCAGTACTTC
CASSPRRVGEQYF
>-|TRBV5-5|-|TRBJ2-5
TGTGTCAGCAGCTGGGGGCCCGCCATACAGACCCAGTACTTC
CVSSWGPAIQTQYF
>-|TRBV29-1|TRBD2|TRBJ2-3
TGCAGCGTTCTTGGACTAGCGGAGAGCACAGATACGCAGTATTTT
CSVLGLAESTDTQYF
>once|TRBV20-1|TRBD1|TRBJ1-1
TGCAGTGCTAACAGGGGGCGTAGGACTGAAGCTTTCTTT
CSANRGRRTEAFF
>few|TRBV10-3|TRBD1|TRBJ2-1
TGTGCCGCCAAACCGGGACAGAATACCAATGAGCAGTTCTTC
CAAKPGQNTNEQFF
>-|TRBV7-8|-|TRBJ2-7
TGTGCCAGCAGCGTTGGACTGAAGAACTACGAGCAGTACTTC
CASSVGLKNYEQYF
>few|TRBV6-2/TRBV6-3|-|TRBJ1-2
TGTGCCAGCAGGGGTCTCGTGCACTATGGCTACACCTTC
CASRGLVHYGYTF
>-|TRBV12-3/TRBV12-4|TRBD1|TRBJ2-1
TGTGCCAGCACCAATCACAGGGGCAATGAGCAGTTCTTC
CASTNHRGNEQFF
>few|TRBV14|-|TRBJ2-7
TGTGCCAGCAGCGGGGGTTGGGAGCAGTACTTC
CASSGGWEQYF
>-|TRBV29-1|TRBD1|TRBJ2-5
TGCAGCGCCGCACCGGGACAGGGGATGCAGCAGTACTTC
CSAAPGQGMQQYF
>-|TRBV27|TRBD1|TRBJ2-7
TGTGCCAGCAGTGAACAGGACAGGGGCCACTACGAGCAGTACTTC
CASSEQDRGHYEQYF
>-|TRBV4-3|TRBD1|TRBJ2-1
TGCGCCAGCAGCCGCAGGGGGACAGGGGTCCCAAATGAGCAGTTCTTC
CASSRRGTGVPNEQFF
>-|TRBV12-3/TRBV12-4|TRBD1|TRBJ1-2
TGTGCCAGCAGTTTATGGACAGGGAGCTATGGCTACACCTTC
CASSLWTGSYGYTF
>-|TRBV20-1|-|TRBJ1-2
TGCAGTGCTAGAGACTACCTTAGACCGGGGGGGGGCTACACCTTC
CSARDYLRPGGGYTF
>-|TRBV20-1|TRBD1|TRBJ1-1
TGCAGTGCTAGAGACATGACAGGGGGCGACACTGAAGCTTTCTTT
CSARDMTGGDTEAFF
>-|TRBV24-1|TRBD1|TRBJ1-2
TGTGCCACCAGTGACGGACAGGGGATGCATGGCTACACCTTC
CATSDGQGMHGYTF
>-|TRBV18|TRBD2|TRBJ2-3
TGTGCCAGCTCCGGGACTAGCGGAGACCACACAGATACGCAGTATTTT
CASSGTSGDHTDTQYF
>-|TRBV7-3|-|TRBJ2-7
TGTGCCAGCAGCTTAAAGGGCGGTTGGAACAATGAGCAGTACTTC
CASSLKGGWNNEQYF
>-|TRBV5-1|TRBD1|TRBJ2-1
TGCGCCAGCAGCTTAATACCCACAGGGGGCTCCTACAATGAGCAGTTCTTC
CASSLIPTGGSYNEQFF
>-|TRBV7-2|-|TRBJ1-6
TGTGCCAGCAGCGAGAACAGCCCCGCTAATTCACCCCTCCACTTT
CASSENSPANSPLHF
>-|TRBV10-3|-|TRBJ1-3
TGTGCCATCAGTGACCTAAGGACAGAGAGAGGAAACACCATATATTTT
CAISDLRTERGNTIYF
>-|TRBV20-1|-|TRBJ2-3
TGCAGTGCTCTATCGCGGGACTTCACAGATACGCAGTATTTT
CSALSRDFTDTQYF
>-|TRBV29-1|TRBD1|TRBJ1-4
TGCAGCGTTGAGGGGACAGGGGGCAATGAAAGACTGTTTTTT
CSVEGTGGNERLFF
>-|TRBV5-6|TRBD1|TRBJ1-5
TGTGCCAGCAGCTTGGGGACAGGTGCCAGGAGTCGGCCCCAGCATTTT
CASSLGTGARSRPQHF
>-|TRBV5-1|-|TRBJ2-3
TGCGCCAGCAGCTTGGAAGGTGGCGGGTTAGGCGGAGATACGCAGTATTTT
CASSLEGGGLGGDTQYF